This T cell receptor (beta chain) stems from a study of long-term antiretroviral therapy in people with HIV. Trimming removed 2 bases from V and 6 bases from J, with 8 bases in between. The CDR3 loop spans 14 amino acids. Germline values: CDR1 MNHNS, CDR2 SASEGT. Runs used v3.0 of the immunoSEQ assay and were done at survey level. Assay used: immunoSEQ multiplex PCR; TCRdb lists only in-frame clones, some missing. The repertoire holds 25,000 to 35,000 clones, with 90% as singletons. The genes are TRBV6-1 and TRBJ1-6; D gene uncertain. Sequencing was performed on unsorted PBMCs, taken 3.2 years before starting antiretroviral therapy. The receptor was isolated from a man in his fifties or sixties with HIV. DNA for the CDR3: TGTGCCAGCAGTGAATTTTTCAGTAATTCACCCCTCCACTTT. It specifies CASSEFFSNSPLHF.